The T cell receptor (beta chain) under discussion was sequenced for a study of T cells in Graves' hyperthyroidism and ophthalmopathy (dated by TCRdb to between 2019 and 2020). For the study in its entirety: Peripheral blood samples were taken at the time of initial diagnosis, prior to any treatment. TCR V-J signatures able to tell the groups apart were searched for in a discovery cohort of around 95 patients, of whom fewer than 45 had Graves' ophthalmopathy and about 60 had stable Graves' hyperthyroidism. Prospective prediction of ophthalmopathy was tested in an independent validation cohort of fewer than 20 hyperthyroidism patients and 15 to 17 patients who later progressed to ophthalmopathy. The roughly 100 discovery patients were randomly split 7:3 into training and test sets. In addition, the study compared T-cell repertoires in thyroid tissue and in blood from 6 or 7 Graves' hyperthyroidism patients. Following sampling, methimazole starting at 30 mg daily was given to hyperthyroidism patients, and high-dose intravenous methylprednisolone was given to ophthalmopathy patients. According to the paper, TCR Vbeta CDR3 sequencing was carried out on around 140 peripheral blood samples, which came from 40 to 45 ophthalmopathy, about 75 hyperthyroidism and roughly 17 progressor patients. General findings and caveats noted by the study authors: Ophthalmopathy was separated from stable hyperthyroidism by a 13 V-J signature model, with around 88% sensitivity and approximately 81% specificity obtained in cross-validation and 80%/75% obtained in testing. In validation, the model predicted progression to ophthalmopathy a median of about 6.5 months before onset, with roughly 70% sensitivity and almost 75% specificity. Blood samples also contained most of the expanded thyroid clonotypes (frequency above 0.001), which suggests that blood repertoires may reflect thyroid immune responses. No statistical method was used to set the sample size in advance, and investigators knew the group allocation.

Inclusive of the bounding cysteine and phenylalanine, the CDR3 is 13 residues long. CDR3 DNA is the only sequence kept; it has 39 bases, read in frame from the first base. From V the trimming removes 4 bases and from J it removes 6 bases, while the gene matches leave 4 bases of the junction unaccounted for. The germline V gene encodes CDR1 MNHEY and CDR2 SVGAGI. Details on this clonotype: Which antigen it targets is not known. No base qualities exist here, and no much larger clone lies one base off it.

Graves' hyperthyroidism was defined as stable when no progression to ophthalmopathy occurred over 18 months of follow-up. The hyperthyroidism patients were between 18 and 65 years old and newly diagnosed, with a disease duration of less than 2 months. The study excluded patients with uncontrolled infections, other autoimmune diseases, pregnancy or lactation. Diagnoses were based on clinical symptoms, serum thyroxine and TRAb, thyroid ultrasound and orbital computed tomography. PBMCs were isolated from 10 ml of fresh peripheral blood by Ficoll-Paque density gradient centrifugation. Total RNA was extracted using Trizol reagent, and RNA quality was assessed on an Agilent 2100 Bioanalyzer. The TCR beta CDR3 regions were amplified from RNA transcripts. A first-round RT-PCR of the TCR CDR3 used the HTBI primer set with the Qiagen OneStep RT-PCR kit. Libraries were constructed in a second round of multiplex PCR, after which size selection and purification were performed. The libraries were sequenced on an Illumina HiSeq2000 using paired-end 100 bp reads. As for how the authors treated the data: SOAPnuke was used to process the raw data, throwing out any read that contained adapters or uncalled bases, had a mean Phred below 15, or lacked an exact constant-primer or identifier match. High-quality paired reads were merged with COPE v1.2.5, and unique nucleotide sequences were defined as clonotypes. MiTCR v1.1 was used to align the clonotypes against IMGT TRBV, TRBD and TRBJ reference segments. Analysis was restricted to V-J combinations with a frequency above 0.0001, which covered roughly 99% of repertoires. A TCS score was defined as the ratio of F50 (clonal expansion) to E x V (chaos), with BLOSUM62-based TCRdist applied between CDR3 peptides within each V-J. Welch's t-statistics and random forest reduced fewer than 550 V-J features to about 12, which were used in a naive Bayes classifier (R e1071). Thyroid-blood repertoire similarity was quantified with the Morisita-Horn index. TCRdb redid the processing of the public reads, applying fastp at Q25 and MiXCR, and retained in-frame beta chains. Entries that share a CDR3 protein sequence are merged under the most common genes and DNA. In this record, the V and J calls reflect TCRdb's handling and not the investigators' own analysis. The sample table contains just under 750,000 distinct CDR3 sequences; only one count was recorded for roughly a third of them. Of the sample, 30% to 40% is held by the ten largest clones.

The origin of this receptor is a middle-aged woman with Graves' hyperthyroidism. The sequencing input was blood. The chain is encoded by TRBV6-5 joined to TRBJ1-2, with 8 bases in between that match TRBD1. Here the CDR3 is given as CASSSGGAHGYTF. The DNA sequence is TGTGCCAGCAGTTCAGGGGGCGCGCATGGCTACACCTTC.